This T cell receptor (beta chain) was documented in a study of T cell repertoires in cytomegalovirus infection. MiXCR, applied by TCRdb to the reads, yields one record per CDR3 protein. The sample has 450,000 to 600,000 distinct CDR3 sequences; 33% are singletons. The CDR3 contains 13 residues. Germline trimming cut 6 bases from V and 8 bases from J; bases unmatched to any gene: 7. Looked up from germline, CDR1 is SQVTM and CDR2 is ANQGSEA. On this clonotype itself: Its target is not known.

The chain is built from TRBV29-1 and TRBJ1-6, with 7 bases identical to TRBD1. The source is a human donor in good health (CMV status not recorded). Some clones in this sample may be carry-over from other donors' samples. The sample in question was cultured PBMCs, obtained from culture after CMV antigen stimulation. The CDR3 protein is CSVYEGADSPLHF. The CDR3 region has the DNA TGCAGCGTCTACGAGGGGGCTGATTCACCCCTCCACTTT.